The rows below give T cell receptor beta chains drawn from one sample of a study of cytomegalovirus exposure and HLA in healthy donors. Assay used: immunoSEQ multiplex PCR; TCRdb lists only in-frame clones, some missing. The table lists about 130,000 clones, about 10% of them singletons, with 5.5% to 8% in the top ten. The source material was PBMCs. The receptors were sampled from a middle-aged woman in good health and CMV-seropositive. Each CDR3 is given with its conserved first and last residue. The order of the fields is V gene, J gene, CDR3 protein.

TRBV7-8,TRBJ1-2,CASSLTGATNYGYTF
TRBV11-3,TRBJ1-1,CASSLAGDQNTEAFF
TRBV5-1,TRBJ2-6,CASSPLARVAGANVLTF
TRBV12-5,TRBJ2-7,CASGLVTGQGTEQYF
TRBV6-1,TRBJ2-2,CASSEATGSDGELFF
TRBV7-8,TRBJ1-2,CASSSGATGMLDGYTF
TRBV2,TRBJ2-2,CASRGTGELFF
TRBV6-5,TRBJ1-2,CASSYSTLTANYGYTF
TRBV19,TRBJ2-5,CASSTETSGGAGETQYF
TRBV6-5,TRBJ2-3,CASIVGDTQYF
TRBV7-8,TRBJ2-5,CASSLGTGWLETQYF
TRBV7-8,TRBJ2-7,CASSLGGGLTYEQYF
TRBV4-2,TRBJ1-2,CASSQDTGQGTGYTF
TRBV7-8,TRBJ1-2,CASSHRDRGDYGYTF
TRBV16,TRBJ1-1,CASSLFNVNTEAFF
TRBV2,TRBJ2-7,CASRVTLISYEQYF
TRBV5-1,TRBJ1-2,CASSSDRDFGYTF
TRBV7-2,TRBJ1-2,CASSPGTAVRYTF
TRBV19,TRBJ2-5,CASSRTGTGDGETQYF
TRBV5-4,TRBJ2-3,CASMVGGIDTQYF
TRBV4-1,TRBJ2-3,CASSLSPGLPGDTQYF
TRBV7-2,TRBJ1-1,CASSSVGTGGGNTEAFF